This entry is about one T cell receptor beta chain. No antigen is known for it. The sample's time point: persistent/refractory GD, antithyroid drugs over 5 years with positive TRAb. Isolated PBMC RNA provided the starting material for the TCR library. One endocrinology department in Xi'an, China, was where patients came from. CDR3 size: 16 residues. Germline V lookup: CDR1 SGDLS, CDR2 YYNGEE. The V segment lost 2 bases and the J segment 5 bases; nucleotides outside the gene matches: 11. With iRepertoire HTBI primers and Arm-PCR of CDR3 regions, TCR beta libraries were built. Original processing methods: Throughout the samples, researchers identified roughly 60 TRBV and roughly 13 TRBJ segments. One entry per CDR3 protein results from TCRdb running MiXCR on the multiplex PCR reads. The V and J calls here are based on TCRdb, not the publication. The table has roughly 500,000 distinct CDR3 sequences, less than 25% seen once.

The sample originates from a study of regulatory T cells in long-lasting Graves disease. Across the whole study: Persistent cases took antithyroid drugs over 5 years and stayed TSH receptor antibody positive. Findings and limits, study-wide: Graves' patients with persistent disease showed TCR diversity lower than patients newly diagnosed.

Sequences were derived from peripheral blood mononuclear cells (PBMCs), sampled when the disease was refractory, from a patient treated with antithyroid drugs. The source of this sequence is a female donor with Graves disease. The chain links TRBV9 to TRBJ2-7, with 9 bases matching TRBD1. CDR3 DNA sequence: TGTGCCAGCAGCGTCGACCCCGCCGGGACAGGGAACGAGCAGTACTTC. Its protein is CASSVDPAGTGNEQYF.